One T cell receptor (beta chain) is described in this entry. The data stem from a study of technical replicates of blood from several donors. With 6 bases clipped from V and 0 bases from J, the junction kept 2 bases outside the gene matches. Germline assignment: CDR1 MDHEN and CDR2 SYDVKM. The CDR3 sequence is 14 residues long. Repertoires were generated with immunoSEQ multiplex PCR, while TCRdb's copy carries only in-frame clones and drops some. Altogether roughly 93,000 clones are present, approximately 96% being singletons, with the ten largest covering roughly 0.23%. Sequenced: T cells isolated from PBMCs. The chain has TRBV28 and TRBJ2-1; 7 nucleotides agree with TRBD1. This clonotype was sampled from a human donor in good health. In DNA form, the CDR3 reads TGTGCCAGCAGGACAGGGCTCTCCTACAATGAGCAGTTCTTC. As protein: CASRTGLSYNEQFF.